The 4 T cell receptor beta chains listed next were all sequenced from one sample in a study of blood T cell repertoires in COVID-19. This table comes from immunoSEQ multiplex PCR, and its TCRdb copy is limited to in-frame clones, with some not included. The sample consists of about 220,000 clones, roughly nine tenths of them appearing once. Material for sequencing was peripheral blood. The receptor set was obtained from a man between 35 and 55 years old with active or convalescent COVID-19.

The chain couples TRBV5-5 to TRBJ1-2; D gene unclear. CDR3 size: 13 residues. In germline, CDR1 is SGHKS, CDR2 YYEKEE (reference sequence). V gave up 2 bases and J gave up 8 bases, with 13 bases separating them. CDR3 sequence reads: CASSLPGYFGYTF. The CDR3, as DNA: TGTGCCAGCAGCTTACCGGGATATTTCGGCTACACCTTC. The full variable domain, with the rest looked up from reference TRBV5-5 and TRBJ1-2, is DAGVTQSPTHLIKTRGQQVTLRCSPISGHKSVSWYQQVLGQGPQFIFQYYEKEERGRGNFPDRFSARQFPNYSSELNVNALLLGDSALYLCASSLPGYFGYTFGSGTRLTVV.

The CDR3 region has the DNA TGTGCCAGTAGTGCTACAGGGGCCGGCTCTGGAAACACCATATATTTT. Protein product: CASSATGAGSGNTIYF. The chain links TRBV19 to TRBJ1-3; 7 bases align to TRBD1. CDR1 and CDR2 (germline): LNHDA, SQIVND (reference sequence). V lost 5 bases to trimming and J lost 0 bases; unmatched junction nucleotides: 7. The CDR3 extends over 16 amino acids.

The V gene is TRBV28, the J gene TRBJ2-5; tentatively, D is TRBD2 (6 bases). V dropped 5 bases and J dropped 2 bases, with 21 bases sitting between them. CDR1 MDHEN and CDR2 SYDVKM come from the germline V gene. The CDR3 contains 17 residues. The CDR3 protein is CASSKFSFGRGQETQYF. CDR3 DNA: TGTGCCAGCAGTAAGTTTTCCTTCGGACGGGGGCAAGAGACCCAGTACTTC. Full variable domain (rest looked up from reference TRBV28 and TRBJ2-5): DVKVTQSSRYLVKRTGEKVFLECVQDMDHENMFWYRQDPGLGLRLIYFSYDVKMKEKGDIPEGYSVSREKKERFSLILESASTNQTSMYLCASSKFSFGRGQETQYFGPGTRLLVL.

This sequence joins TRBV27 and TRBJ1-5; D uncertain. V was pared by 0 bases and J by 4 bases, with 10 bases between. Germline values: CDR1 MNHEY, CDR2 SMNVEV (reference sequence). The CDR3 is made up of 15 amino acids. CDR3 nucleotide sequence: TGTGCCAGCAGTTTATCAGCCCGGTTTAATCAGCCCCAGCATTTT. Its protein product is CASSLSARFNQPQHF.